This is a list of T cell receptor beta chains from one sample in a study of blood T cells in healthy people across ages. TCRdb passed the 5' RACE reads through MiXCR, listing each CDR3 protein once. The data show about 1.8 million distinct CDR3 sequences, with around 48% seen just once and 2.1% held by the top ten. Sequenced sample: blood. The receptors were sampled from a woman in her thirties or forties in good health. CDR3s include the opening cysteine and the closing phenylalanine or tryptophan. D genes are given only for firm matches. Size values are once, few and many counts, or a class for expanded clones, and some rows have none.

NA	TRBV2	TRBJ2-5	14	NA	TGTGCCAGCAGTACGAGGGCCCGACAAGAGACCCAGTACTTC	CASSTRARQETQYF
NA	TRBV27	TRBJ1-2	16	NA	TGTGCCAGCAGTCTAGATCGGGCAGGGCCCCTCTATGGCTACACCTTC	CASSLDRAGPLYGYTF
NA	TRBV15	TRBJ2-1	18	NA	TGTGCCACCAGCAGAGGGGGGGCTAGCGGCCGCTCCTACAATGAGCAGTTCTTC	CATSRGGASGRSYNEQFF
NA	TRBV20-1	TRBJ2-5	15	NA	TGCAGTGCTGCCTATAGCCGGGGGCCCCAAGAGACCCAGTACTTC	CSAAYSRGPQETQYF
NA	TRBV12-3/TRBV12-4	TRBJ2-2	15	once	TGTGCCAGCAGACCCGGACGGGTGAACACCGGGGAGCTGTTTTTT	CASRPGRVNTGELFF
NA	TRBV28	TRBJ2-7	13	NA	TGTGCCAGCAGGTCTTCAGCTTCCTACGAGCAGTACTTC	CASRSSASYEQYF
NA	TRBV5-1	TRBJ1-1	13	NA	TGCGCCAGCGGCCCCCGGGACGCCCTTGAAGCTTTCTTT	CASGPRDALEAFF
NA	TRBV7-8	TRBJ2-5	13	few	TGTGCCAGCAGCCAAGAGGTGGTGGGGGAGCAGTACTTC	CASSQEVVGEQYF
TRBD1	TRBV5-5	TRBJ2-5	14	once	TGTGCCAGCAGCTGGGGACAGGGAGATGGCTGGCAGTACTTC	CASSWGQGDGWQYF
NA	TRBV6-5	TRBJ1-2	13	NA	TGTGCCAGCAGTTATCAGGGGACCTATGGCTACACCTTC	CASSYQGTYGYTF
TRBD2	TRBV2	TRBJ2-7	12	once	TGTGCCAGCACAGGACTAGAGGGTGAGCAGTACTTC	CASTGLEGEQYF
TRBD1	TRBV5-1	TRBJ2-4	12	few	TGCGCCAGCGGTCAGACAGGGGACATTCAGTACTTC	CASGQTGDIQYF
NA	TRBV7-2	TRBJ2-5	14	NA	TGTGCCAGCAGCCCCTCGACGATTCGACGGACCCAGTACTTC	CASSPSTIRRTQYF
TRBD2	TRBV4-2	TRBJ2-7	17	NA	TGTGCCAGCAGCCAAAACCCTGCGGGGAGGGGTTTTGCCGAGCAGTACTTC	CASSQNPAGRGFAEQYF
TRBD1	TRBV18	TRBJ2-6	18	NA	TGTGCCAGCTCACCCCTGACAGGGGCCCTCTCTGGGGCCAACGTCCTGACTTTC	CASSPLTGALSGANVLTF
NA	TRBV12-3/TRBV12-4	TRBJ2-5	12	NA	TGTGCCAGCAGTTTACAGAGTAAGACCCAGTACTTC	CASSLQSKTQYF
NA	TRBV7-3	TRBJ2-5	13	few	TGTGCCAGCAGCTTAGAAGGGGGAAAGACCCAGTACTTC	CASSLEGGKTQYF
NA	TRBV4-2	TRBJ2-7	14	NA	TGTGCCAGCAGCCAAGTAGGAGCAGGCTACGAGCAGTACTTC	CASSQVGAGYEQYF
TRBD1	TRBV28	TRBJ1-4	14	NA	TGTGCCAGCAGTGAGGGACAGGACGATGAAAAACTGTTTTTT	CASSEGQDDEKLFF
NA	TRBV20-1	TRBJ2-1	14	NA	TGCAGTGCTCACCGGGACTCTCAAAACAATGAGCAGTTCTTC	CSAHRDSQNNEQFF